This is a list of T cell receptor beta chains from one sample in a study of beta chain features in type 1 diabetes. Produced via immunoSEQ multiplex PCR; TCRdb's table is partial and in-frame only. The sample carries some 160,000 clones, roughly 9% recorded once. Sequenced sample: central memory CD4+ T cells from blood. Receptors were obtained from a woman aged 30 to 39 with type 1 diabetes. The CDR3 runs from the conserved cysteine through the conserved F or W. A D gene is named only where the DNA matches it firmly. Clone size is given for some rows only: seen once, a few or many times, or a class if the clone is expanded.

>TRBV6-5|.|.|TRBJ2-5
TGTGCCAGCTCAGGTGACCAAGAGACCCAGTACTTC
CASSGDQETQYF
>TRBV11-3|few|.|TRBJ2-5
TGTGCCAGCAGCCAGGACAAGTTACTAGAGACCCAGTACTTC
CASSQDKLLETQYF
>TRBV6-1|.|TRBD1|TRBJ1-2
TGTGCCAGCAGTGAAGGGACAGGGGTTTATGGCTACACCTTC
CASSEGTGVYGYTF
>TRBV19|.|.|TRBJ1-1
TGTGCCAGTGGTCAAACCCCGGAGACTGAAGCTTTCTTT
CASGQTPETEAFF
>TRBV11-2|.|.|TRBJ1-2
TGTGCCAGCAGCTTAGATCTAGCGGGACGTAATGGCTACACCTTC
CASSLDLAGRNGYTF
>TRBV4-1|.|TRBD1|TRBJ1-2
TGCGCCAGCAGCCCCGTCCACAGGGGGCGAACGGGTGGCTACACCTTC
CASSPVHRGRTGGYTF
>TRBV2|few|.|TRBJ2-7
TGTGCCAGCAGTACCCTAGCCCGCGAGCAGTACTTC
CASSTLAREQYF
>TRBV4-1|.|TRBD1|TRBJ2-2
TGTGCCAGCAGCCGCCGGGACAGGGAAGGAGGGGAGCTGTTTTTT
CASSRRDREGGELFF
>TRBV5-5|.|.|TRBJ1-1
TGTGCCAGCAGCCAATTACAGAACACTGAAGCTTTCTTT
CASSQLQNTEAFF
>TRBV2|.|.|TRBJ1-4
TGTGCCAGCAGGGGAGGGGGGACGAGCGAAAAACTGTTTTTT
CASRGGGTSEKLFF
>TRBV4-1|.|TRBD2|TRBJ2-7
TGCGCCAGCAGCCAAGCCCCCTCCGGACTAGCGGCATACGAGCAGTACTTC
CASSQAPSGLAAYEQYF
>TRBV11-2|few|.|TRBJ2-1
TGTGCCAGCAGCTTAGCGGGCAATGAGCAGTTCTTC
CASSLAGNEQFF
>TRBV4-2|few|.|TRBJ2-7
TGTGCCAGCAGCCAAGGACAGCAGGGGATCCACGAGCAGTACTTC
CASSQGQQGIHEQYF
>TRBV6-5|.|TRBD1|TRBJ1-2
TGTGCCAGCAGTTACTCACTCCCGGGACAGCGCGGCTACACCTTC
CASSYSLPGQRGYTF
>TRBV18|.|TRBD2|TRBJ2-3
TGTGCCAGCTCACCCGGGACTAGCGGAACAGATACGCAGTATTTT
CASSPGTSGTDTQYF
>TRBV10-3|.|.|TRBJ1-1
TGTGCCATCGGGGCGGGAATTGGGTTGAACACTGAAGCTTTCTTT
CAIGAGIGLNTEAFF
>TRBV5-4|.|.|TRBJ2-7
TGTGCCAGCAGTGGACAGATCGCGTCCTACGAGCAGTACTTC
CASSGQIASYEQYF
>TRBV9|.|.|TRBJ2-1
TGTGCCAGCAGCGGCCGGGACTTGTCCTACAATGAGCAGTTCTTC
CASSGRDLSYNEQFF
>TRBV30|.|.|TRBJ2-5
TGTGCCTGGAGTGTAAGACGGGGAGAGACCCAGTACTTC
CAWSVRRGETQYF
>TRBV4-2|.|TRBD1|TRBJ1-1
TGTGCCAGCAGCCAACCGGCAGGGGGGTTACTAAACACTGAAGCTTTCTTT
CASSQPAGGLLNTEAFF
>TRBV11-2|.|.|TRBJ2-5
TGTGCCAGCAGCTTAGATCTGGAGACCCAGTACTTC
CASSLDLETQYF
>TRBV29-1|few|TRBD1|TRBJ1-2
TGCAGCGCCAGGACAGGGGGCGAGGGCTACACCTTC
CSARTGGEGYTF
>TRBV7-2|.|.|TRBJ1-2
TGTGCCAGCAGCTTAGGGCCAGATTACTATGGCTACACCTTC
CASSLGPDYYGYTF